This TCR beta chain was recovered during a study of control samples from healthy donors and cancer patients. This clone showed up just once. The repertoire was sequenced with immunoSEQ multiplex PCR; TCRdb's copy has only in-frame clones and lacks some. The data contain roughly 180,000 clones, around 94% of them seen just once; the ten biggest clones take up about 1.5%. V gave up 1 base and J gave up 5 bases, with 8 bases separating them. The CDR3 has 13 amino acids. The sequenced material came from blood. This clonotype was sampled from a woman aged 18-35 years in good health. The chain links TRBV12-3 or TRBV12-4 to TRBJ1-1, with D maybe TRBD1 (5 bases). CDR3 residues: CASSLGGVTEAFF. The DNA for the CDR3 is TGTGCCAGCAGTTTAGGGGGGGTGACTGAAGCTTTCTTT.